What follows is one T cell receptor (beta chain) and its context. Antigen unknown. These data originate in a study of siplizumab effects on memory and regulatory T cells. V lost 0 bases, J lost 5 bases, and 12 bases lay in between. CDR3 length: 14 residues. Per germline, CDR1 SGDLS and CDR2 YYNGEE. The protocol was immunoSEQ multiplex PCR, while the TCRdb copy is restricted to in-frame clones and leaves out a portion. This table has 90,000 to 120,000 clones, about 90% appearing once. The study, taken as a whole, reports: With siplizumab, Treg-derived clones averaged about 70% of mappable alloreactive CD4+ clones, versus approximately 27% in controls.

Sequencing was carried out using CD4+ T cells sorted from blood. The clonotype was recovered from a human donor in good health. Some clones in this sample may be carry-over from other donors' samples. This rearrangement joins TRBV9 to TRBJ2-7; D unresolved. CDR3 in amino acids: CASSVDLMGNEQYF. In nucleotides, the CDR3 is TGTGCCAGCAGCGTAGACCTGATGGGGAACGAGCAGTACTTC.